This T cell receptor (beta chain) is from a study of T cells expressing NK-cell markers. Across the whole study: Sorted CD3+CD56+NKG2C+, CD3+CD56+NKG2C- and CD3+CD56-NKG2C+ T-cell subsets were beta-chain profiled. Sequenced donors, eight in total, included seven who were HCMV-seropositive and one who was seronegative. General study points: Four of the donors also had these clonotypes leading their CD3+CD56-NKG2C+ fraction. Specificity for HCMV among expanded NKG2C+ T cell clones was not established.

In the case of this clonotype: What it binds is unknown.

TCRdb re-called the 5' RACE reads and gives one entry per CDR3 protein, without DNA. This repertoire includes around 280,000 distinct CDR3 sequences. This TCR was recovered from a man aged 18 to 35 in good health. The specimen was blood T cells: a sorted CD56 or NKG2C T cell subset, CD4+ or CD8+ T cells, or bulk PBMC T cells (not recorded which).

CDR3: CASSGLAAYNEQFF. The J gene is TRBJ2-1, the V gene TRBV2; the D call from TCRdb, TRBD2, cannot be confirmed without DNA. CDR1 is SNHLY, CDR2 FYNNEI, per germline. The CDR3 runs 14 residues.